A single T cell receptor beta chain is shown here with its context. No antigen is known for it. Base qualities are not recorded, but no much larger clone differs from it by a single base. This entry belongs to a study of cytomegalovirus exposure and HLA in healthy donors (TCRdb year 2017). Regarding the study in general: According to an earlier analysis of a few hundred of the donors, some 170 million T cells yielded 117 million unique TCR beta sequences and around 300 Gb of sequence data. About 310 gigabases of sequencing data and roughly 90 million unique TCR sequences were included in an early release covering around 650 HLA-typed donors. Of the 300 to 400 genotyped donors, roughly 80% fell in the genetic ancestry cluster associated with self-reported Caucasian donors. The study aimed to test whether signatures of past pathogen exposure could be identified by cataloging public T cell receptors. The T cell repertoires of 666 subjects were profiled by immunosequencing and related to cytomegalovirus serostatus. Along with the roughly 670-subject first cohort, a separate validation cohort of over 90 different subjects was used. To predict cytomegalovirus infection status, the study combined high-throughput TCR immunosequencing, statistical association of individual TCRs with disease status, and machine learning. A later analysis re-examined previously published TCR beta repertoires from just over 650 donors and added high-resolution HLA genotyping to investigate patterns of TCR occurrence. Rather than drawing on any new phenotypic data, the later analysis identified candidate immune exposures from TCR beta sequences and the way those sequences occurred across donors. An earlier analysis of a few hundred of the donors applied high-throughput TCR beta sequencing to assess whether each TCR beta V gene segment acted as functional or pseudogenic. Alongside the repertoire data, information on donor age, sex, ethnicity and CMV serostatus was compiled. Genome-wide SNP genotypes for about 60% of the 666 donors were used in a later genetic analysis, which treated that subset as a discovery cohort. All discovery cohort repertoires had been generated using a single sequencing platform. HLA typing included class I and class II loci at four-digit resolution. Typing coverage varied by locus: roughly 629-640 donors for A, B, C, DRB1 and DQB1; some 520 for DQA1; 600 to 610 for DPA1; fewer than 480 for DPB1. A few DR-DQ haplotypes were treated as single units for association and clustering because of strong linkage in the cohort. Among around 400 genotyped donors of the cohort, an average of around 240,000 unique TCR beta nucleotide sequences was sequenced per donor, of which about 19% were non-productive. General conclusions and limits of the study: In the study, around 160 TCR beta chains were listed as associated with cytomegalovirus. A cluster of highly shared sequence variants was judged likely to represent a technical artifact of the sequencing pipeline. A later analysis reported that several top co-occurrence clusters appeared linked to parvovirus B19, influenza, CMV and Epstein-Barr virus. Most CMV-associated TCR beta chains appeared to be HLA-restricted in a later analysis, and the HLA associations seemed to be driven largely by CMV exposure. Sequencing depth was assumed to be roughly uniform across donors in the presence/absence analyses, though that assumption may not hold. Some IMGT-functional V segments, including TRBV6-2 and TRBV6-3, could not be told apart with the 87-base-pair reads, so those segments were excluded. Three of the identified cytomegalovirus-associated TCR beta chains were confirmed in vitro to be specific for cytomegalovirus antigens. This cohort had only TCR beta chains sequenced, and the lack of alpha or paired-chain data limited which features could be detected. It was suggested by the authors that the approach could potentially be generalized to other disease states and immunological phenotypes. A further reported finding was that TCR beta sequences accurately predicted the HLA-A and HLA-B alleles for most subjects in the first cohort. Cytomegalovirus status was reported to be diagnosed by the classifier with high specificity and sensitivity in both the original and validation cohorts. For the cohort, immune exposure information was limited to CMV serostatus. Because HLA typing was missing for some donors at each locus, association tests included only the typed subset. Approximately 18 rarely observed V segments, including chromosome 9 orphons, were excluded from the earlier analysis of about 600 of the donors because counts were too low. In a later analysis, some 18,000 TCR beta sequences were associated with specific HLA alleles at a false discovery rate of 0.05. V-gene and J-gene trimming of TCR beta chains was associated with a missense DCLRE1C variant in a later genetic analysis, and the association was replicated in an independent cohort. A later analysis found that TCR association rates varied across HLA loci, with DRB1 alleles showing the most associated TCRs and HLA-C alleles the fewest. Compared with the 666-donor mean, donors in an Asian-associated ancestry cluster had fewer N-insertions in productive TCRs, according to a later genetic analysis. Linkage disequilibrium might explain the correlated functional status among segregating V segments, but an unknown experimental factor could not be excluded. Most TCR sequences were seen in very few donors, while some public TCRs were found in many individuals. In a later analysis, HLA-associated TCR beta chains showed more clonal expansion and lower generation probabilities than non-associated chains that were equally common. An earlier analysis of some 590 of the donors showed that most TCR beta V segments appeared in productive rearrangements either about 87% or about 30% of the time, which broadly matched IMGT annotations. Assigning TCR associations to individual alleles was difficult when HLA alleles, especially DR and DQ, strongly co-occurred.

The cohort was made up of 500 to 800 healthy bone marrow donors. Cohort members were all nominally healthy when sampled, although unrecorded immune exposures were likely present. The donor tested CMV seronegative, placing the donor among the 300 to 400 seronegative members of the cohort. A peripheral blood sample was collected from each donor, and TCR beta sequencing was performed on peripheral blood mononuclear cells. The Qiagen DNeasy Blood Extraction Kit was used to extract genomic DNA from the blood cell samples. The germline V gene yields MGHRA for CDR1 and YSYEKL for CDR2. The trim is 0 bases for V and 8 bases for J, with a gap of 16 bases between the germline ends. The CDR3 holds 16 amino acids from the cysteine to the phenylalanine. Kept here is only the CDR3 DNA, which spans 48 bases and is read in frame from base 1. The library was obtained by the immunoSEQ multiplex PCR assay. The multiplex PCR relied on a mix of 60 forward primers for TCR Vbeta segments and 13 reverse primers for TCR Jbeta segments. Amplification of the CDR3 region of rearranged TCR beta genes was performed with a multiplex PCR assay on genomic DNA. The Illumina HiSeq System was used to sequence the amplified TCR beta libraries as 87-base-pair reads. In the authors' own workflow: A later analysis tallied 75 million to 95 million unique TCR beta chains across the 700 or so repertoires, and around 9.9 million of those chains were shared by two or more donors. Raw reads were error-corrected and collapsed into unique sequences with a nearest-neighbor algorithm that merged closely related sequences to remove PCR and sequencing errors. Alignment of CDR3 sequences to IMGT reference sequences was used to assign V, D and J gene segments. For a sequence to be retained, at least a six-nucleotide match to both a V gene segment and a J gene segment was required. Rearrangements were classified as productive when the CDR3 lacked stop codons and remained in frame with V and J, and all other rearrangements were classified as non-productive. CDR3 was defined according to IMGT convention as the region running from the second conserved V-encoded cysteine to the conserved J-encoded phenylalanine. The earlier analysis of about 640 of the donors excluded any sequence lacking an unambiguous match to a single V gene segment. In an earlier analysis of 587 of the donors, a V segment was called functional when productive rearrangements were above 56.7%, and segregating when the standard deviation between donors exceeded 5%. A statistical classification framework was built for diagnosing cytomegalovirus status from the catalog of TCR beta chain sequences. V and J gene assignment, in a later analysis, came from comparing TCR nucleotide sequences with IMGT/GENE-DB human TR gene sequences. The TCRdist pipeline was used in a later analysis to assign CDR3 sequences and most-parsimonious VDJ recombination scenarios. A later analysis defined each TCR beta chain by its CDR3 amino acid sequence plus V-gene family, and excluded reads lacking a unique V-gene family. To address suspected cross-contamination and a sequencing artifact, a later analysis removed under 600 highly shared, low-generation-probability nucleotide sequences. A later analysis calculated a clonal expansion index for each public chain from normalized within-repertoire ranks of inferred template counts. A later analysis computed generation probabilities with a VDJ recombination model fitted to out-of-frame rearrangements, and checked the results against IGoR. A later analysis scored TCR-TCR, TCR-HLA and TCR-CMV co-occurrence with hypergeometric tests, applying a repertoire-size bias correction to TCR pairs. In a later analysis, false discovery rates were estimated by permuting HLA or CMV assignments 20 times. A later analysis grouped co-occurring TCRs with DBSCAN, adding TCRdist sequence similarity when clustering within HLA-allele-positive subsets. Repertoires with fewer than 30,000 or more than 120,000 public chains were left out of co-occurrence clustering, as were a handful of repertoires with anomalous nucleotide sharing. The table comes from immuneACCESS by way of TCRdb, which keeps in-frame sequences with V and J called. Part of the clones is missing from these tables; in studies checked, under half for an unresolved V gene and the rest for unknown reasons. V and J calls and clone size come straight from that table; D and trimming were deduced from the DNA. Within this sample are 150,000 to 200,000 clones, with 60% to 85% of them counted one time only. Around 1% of the sample lies in the top ten.

The sample comprised PBMCs. The chain employs TRBV4-1 and TRBJ1-4, with no reliable assignment of the D segment. The TCR originated in a woman in her 40s in good health and CMV-seronegative. Here the CDR3 is given as CASSQDLGGGWEKLFF. The sequenced DNA: TGCGCCAGCAGCCAAGATCTCGGAGGTGGCTGGGAAAAACTGTTTTTT.